Below are 22 T cell receptor beta chains sequenced from a single sample in a study of post-analysis software for immune sequencing data. The antigens of these receptors remain unknown. Carried by the TCR beta cDNA libraries were unique molecular identifiers. TCRdb itself ran the PCR reads through MiXCR, one entry per CDR3 protein. The sample contains 750,000 to 950,000 distinct CDR3 sequences, about 45% of which appear only once. Study-level results: Five or six TRBV segments were significantly more frequent in patients than in controls. TRBV5-6, TRBV5-1 and TRBV20-1 were among these segments.

Material: blood. The receptors derive from a girl aged 10 to 17 with multiple sclerosis.

This clonotype was observed a handful of times. The genes are TRBV5-1 and TRBJ2-4; 10 bases agree with TRBD2. Matching the DNA end better, TRBJ2-7 makes the J call doubtful. CDR1 and CDR2 from the germline V gene are SGHRS and YFSETQ. This CDR3 has 14 amino acids. The CDR3 DNA reads TGCGCCAGCAGCAGCGGGAGGGCCCCCGACGAGCAGTACTTC. Translating gives CASSSGRAPDEQYF.

V is TRBV28 and J is TRBJ2-3, with D possibly matching TRBD1 (6 bases). Germline CDR1 and CDR2: MDHEN and SYDVKM. The CDR3 sequence is 15 residues long. V lost 6 bases and J lost 4, with 17 bases in between. The CDR3 DNA sequence: TGTGCCAGCAGACCACAGGGATCCCTCGCAGATACGCAGTATTTT. This sequence encodes CASRPQGSLADTQYF.

This clonotype was observed a handful of times. A much larger clone lies a single base off, so this may be a read error. This rearrangement joins TRBV20-1 to TRBJ2-3; D may be TRBD1 or TRBD2 (5 bases each). Germline V gene data show CDR1 as DFQATT and CDR2 as SNEGSKA (reference sequence). This CDR3 is built from 13 residues. The CDR3 spells CSAVPGTTATQYF. For the CDR3, the DNA is TGCAGTGCTGTCCCGGGGACCACAGCTACGCAGTATTTT.

As for this clonotype: The germline gene is not matched at one end of the junction; a read error may be the cause. This chain uses TRBV7-9 with TRBJ2-4; a possible D gene is TRBD2 (5 bases). The CDR3 runs to 15 residues. The germline CDR1 and CDR2 sequences are SEHNR and FQNEAQ (reference sequence). The CDR3 here is CASSLASLAKNIQYF. CDR3 DNA sequence: TGTGCCAGCAGCTTAGCCAGCCTAGCCAAAAACATTCAGTATTTC.

This rearrangement joins TRBV20-1 to TRBJ2-3; 7 nucleotides line up with TRBD2. V gave up 3 bases and J gave up 6 bases; unmatched junction bases: 6. The CDR3 totals 13 residues. Germline V gene lookup returns CDR1 DFQATT and CDR2 SNEGSKA (reference sequence). CDR3 sequence reads: CSARWRESDTQYF. CDR3 DNA: TGCAGTGCTAGGTGGCGGGAGTCCGATACGCAGTATTTT.

This clonotype was counted only a few times. The chain has TRBV29-1 and TRBJ2-5; D not resolved. The ends were cut back, 8 bases at V and 7 bases at J, with 14 bases in the middle. This CDR3 is built from 11 residues. From germline, CDR1 is SQVTM and CDR2 ANQGSEA. The CDR3 region is CSSWSPGTQYF. The CDR3 bases are TGCAGCTCATGGTCCCCAGGGACCCAGTACTTC.

The sample holds a few counts of this clonotype. V usage is TRBV9 and J usage is TRBJ2-4; no firm D call. The DNA end is a closer match to TRBJ2-7, so the J assignment may be wrong. CDR1 SGDLS and CDR2 YYNGEE come from the germline V gene. The CDR3 runs 15 residues. CDR3 protein: CASSVEPLRGYEQYF. DNA for the CDR3: TGTGCCAGCAGCGTAGAGCCCCTCCGTGGCTACGAGCAGTACTTC.

This clonotype was recorded many times. The V call is TRBV20-1, the J call TRBJ2-1; TRBD2 matches at 11 bases. V lost 2 bases and J lost 1; bases outside the gene matches: 16. The CDR3 is made up of 20 amino acids. Germline CDR1 and CDR2: DFQATT and SNEGSKA (reference sequence). Here the CDR3 reads CSARPQTRLAGHLSYNEQFF. As DNA, the CDR3 is TGCAGTGCTAGACCCCAAACAAGACTAGCGGGGCACCTATCCTACAATGAGCAGTTCTTC.

A few counts support this clonotype. This chain joins TRBV28 and TRBJ2-5; D tentatively fits TRBD1 or TRBD2 (5 bases each). The J call is uncertain, as TRBJ2-7 better fits the DNA end. The V gene's germline CDR1 is MDHEN and CDR2 SYDVKM. CDR3 length: 15 amino acids. The CDR3 bases are TGTGCCAGCAGTTTACCGGTGGGGGTTTCCCACGAGCAGTACTTC. It translates to CASSLPVGVSHEQYF.

This clonotype was detected only a few times. The chain joins TRBV7-9 to TRBJ1-1; tentatively, D is TRBD1 (5 bases). This CDR3 has 15 amino acids. Trimming took off 5 bases at V and 3 bases at J, with 16 bases between the two ends. Germline CDR1 SEHNR, CDR2 FQNEAQ (reference sequence). The CDR3 DNA follows: TGTGCCAGCAGCCACGTGAACGCGGGGGACACTGAAGCTTTCTTT. Translation: CASSHVNAGDTEAFF.

In its sample, this clonotype was seen a few times. The chain links TRBV20-1 to TRBJ2-3, with D tentatively TRBD2 (6 bases). Germline lookup yields CDR1 DFQATT and CDR2 SNEGSKA (reference sequence). Trimming took 6 bases from V and 4 from J, leaving 17 bases between them. The CDR3 loop spans 14 amino acids. The CDR3 region has the DNA TGCAGTGCCCCGGTCGCGGGAAGCGCAGATACGCAGTATTTT. Translating it yields CSAPVAGSADTQYF.

This chain connects TRBV7-9 to TRBJ2-3; perhaps TRBD2 as D (7 bases). Per germline, CDR1 SEHNR and CDR2 FQNEAQ (reference sequence). V lost 3 bases, J lost 6 bases, and 19 bases lay in between. CDR3 length equals 16 residues. The CDR3 reads CASSLDPRGAGDTQYF. The CDR3 nucleotides are TGTGCCAGCAGCTTGGACCCTCGGGGGGCGGGGGATACGCAGTATTTT. The complete variable domain, with remaining parts taken from reference TRBV7-9 and TRBJ2-3, reads DTGVSQNPRHKITKRGQNVTFRCDPISEHNRLYWYRQTLGQGPEFLTYFQNEAQLEKSRLLSDRFSAERPKGSFSTLEIQRTEQGDSAMYLCASSLDPRGAGDTQYFGPGTRLTVL.

There are a few counts of this clonotype. CDR3 loop: CASSLTPPGGTDTQYF. The CDR3 DNA reads TGTGCCAGCAGCCTAACCCCCCCGGGAGGCACAGATACGCAGTATTTT. This rearrangement joins TRBV11-2 to TRBJ2-3, with D perhaps matching TRBD2 (6 bases). The CDR3 runs 16 residues. Germline V gene lookup returns CDR1 SGHAT and CDR2 FQNNGV. The germline V and J ends were trimmed by 5 bases and 1 base, with 16 bases remaining between them. The variable domain in full, with the rest retrieved from reference TRBV11-2 and TRBJ2-3, is EAGVAQSPRYKIIEKRQSVAFWCNPISGHATLYWYQQILGQGPKLLIQFQNNGVVDDSQLPKDRFSAERLKGVDSTLKIQPAKLEDSAVYLCASSLTPPGGTDTQYFGPGTRLTVL.

This clonotype was observed a few times. This chain joins TRBV6-5 and TRBJ2-7, with TRBD1 matching 7 bases. The trim removed 2 bases at V and 3 bases at J, leaving 16 bases unmatched. Germline values: CDR1 MNHEY, CDR2 SVGAGI. The CDR3 extends over 18 amino acids. Written as DNA, the CDR3 is TGTGCCAGCAGTTACCCTGACAGGGTCCCTAGGGATTTCTACGAGCAGTACTTC. This gives the protein CASSYPDRVPRDFYEQYF.

This clonotype turned up a few times. The chain is built from TRBV20-1 and TRBJ2-5, with D possibly matching TRBD1 (5 bases). Germline-derived CDR1 and CDR2 are DFQATT and SNEGSKA (reference sequence). V lost 3 bases to trimming and J lost 3 bases, with 8 bases between them. The CDR3 is 12 amino acids. In DNA form, the CDR3 reads TGCAGTGCTAGCAGGGTGGAAGAGACCCAGTACTTC. Its translation: CSASRVEETQYF.

The J gene is TRBJ1-5, the V gene TRBV10-3, with no clear D. There are 15 residues in the CDR3. Germline CDR1 reads ENHRY; CDR2 reads SYGVKD. V lost 3 bases, J lost 0 bases, and 9 bases lay in between. The CDR3 is CAISDWAYSNQPQHF. The CDR3 DNA sequence: TGTGCCATCAGTGATTGGGCTTATAGCAATCAGCCCCAGCATTTT.

This clonotype has more than one count but fewer than ten. The chain links TRBV20-1 to TRBJ2-1; a weak D match, TRBD1 (6 bases). Deletions cut 6 bases from V and 1 base from J, with 16 bases between. There are 15 residues in the CDR3. Germline assignment: CDR1 DFQATT and CDR2 SNEGSKA (reference sequence). The CDR3 coding sequence is TGCAGTGCGTCCGGGACACCGAATTCCTACAATGAGCAGTTCTTC. Amino acids: CSASGTPNSYNEQFF.

The rearrangement uses TRBV6-5 and TRBJ1-1; D unresolved. The V gene's germline CDR1 is MNHEY and CDR2 SVGAGI. Trimming took off 6 bases at V and 1 base at J, with 12 bases between the two ends. CDR3 size: 14 residues. As DNA, the CDR3 is TGTGCCAGCAGCCTCCGGGTTGAGAACACTGAAGCTTTCTTT. Amino acids: CASSLRVENTEAFF.

This clonotype has just a few counts. At one end the junction does not follow the germline gene, possibly because of a read error. The CDR3 protein is CASSLRTSGSYNEQFF. The CDR3 bases are TGTGCTAGCAGTCTTCGGACTAGCGGGTCCTACAATGAGCAGTTCTTC. The chain couples TRBV27 to TRBJ2-1; 11 bases align to TRBD2. Germline CDR1 is MNHEY and CDR2 is SMNVEV (reference sequence). This CDR3 contains 16 residues.

This chain joins TRBV6-1 and TRBJ2-5, with D tentatively TRBD1 or TRBD2 (5 bases each). Matching the DNA end better, TRBJ2-7 makes the J call doubtful. Germline V gene lookup returns CDR1 MNHNS and CDR2 SASEGT. The CDR3 spans 14 residues. CDR3 loop: CASRPGRQPYEQYF. The CDR3 nucleotides read TGTGCCAGCAGACCGGGACGCCAACCTTACGAGCAGTACTTC.

This clonotype has just one count. CDR3 residues: CAWSPYFRDSIYEQYF. CDR3 nucleotides: TGTGCCTGGAGTCCTTACTTCCGGGACAGCATCTACGAGCAGTACTTC. The rearrangement links TRBV30 to TRBJ2-7; 7 nucleotides match TRBD1. J was trimmed by 3 bases and V by 2 bases; bases with no gene match: 13. CDR1 is GTSNPN and CDR2 is SVGIG in the germline V gene (reference sequence). The CDR3 consists of 16 residues.

This chain connects TRBV6-1 to TRBJ1-2; unclear D gene. In germline, CDR1 is MNHNS, CDR2 SASEGT. The CDR3 has 12 amino acids. V shed 7 bases and J shed 0 bases, with 6 bases lying between them. The CDR3 loop is CASKFANYGYTF. The CDR3 region has the DNA TGTGCCAGCAAGTTCGCTAACTATGGCTACACCTTC.